This TCR beta chain was captured in a study of PD-1 blockade in mismatch repair-deficient tumors. For the study at large: Patients had approximately 12 mismatch repair-deficient cancer types, all previously treated and progressing.

All patients were mismatch repair deficient, assessed by either PCR or immunohistochemistry. TCRs were sequenced from a few patients responding to pembrolizumab. Clones were sequenced by immunoSEQ multiplex PCR, and TCRdb holds only the in-frame ones, with some missing. The repertoire includes approximately 60,000 clones, approximately 88% of them detected once, and more than 11% sits in the top ten. Notes on the study in general: Rapid post-treatment expansion, then contraction, generally preceding radiologic response, marked tumor-resident clones.

This clone has only a few counts. The antigen is undetermined. The J segment lost 2 bases and the V segment lost 5 bases, leaving 6 bases of the junction unmatched. CDR1 is LNHDA and CDR2 is SQIVND in the germline V gene (reference sequence). The CDR3 runs 15 residues. J is TRBJ2-7 and V is TRBV19; 10 nucleotides agree with TRBD1. The specimen was peripheral blood, collected 52 weeks after starting pembrolizumab. This receptor was identified in an adult with mismatch repair-deficient cancer. CDR3 coding DNA: TGTGCCAGTAGTTGGAAGGGACAGGGGACCTACGAGCAGTACTTC. Its protein product is CASSWKGQGTYEQYF. The entire variable domain, with the rest obtained from reference TRBV19 and TRBJ2-7, is as follows: DGGITQSPKYLFRKEGQNVTLSCEQNLNHDAMYWYRQDPGQGLRLIYYSQIVNDFQKGDIAEGYSVSREKKESFPLTVTSAQKNPTAFYLCASSWKGQGTYEQYFGPGTRLTVT.